Below, 20 T cell receptor beta chains from the same sample are listed, as sequenced in a study of cytomegalovirus exposure and HLA in healthy donors. Researchers ran the PCR with 60 Vbeta and 13 Jbeta primers. Sequencing used immunoSEQ multiplex PCR; TCRdb keeps in-frame clones, though not all of them. Of tens of thousands of clones listed, roughly four fifths were seen once; the top ten hold around a fifth. Sequencing input: PBMCs. These receptor sequences come from a woman in her 30s in good health and CMV-seropositive.

CDR3 DNA: TGTGCCAGCAGCCGGACTAGCGGGACAACCCAAGAGACCCAGTACTTC. Protein product: CASSRTSGTTQETQYF. The rearrangement uses TRBV6-6 and TRBJ2-5; 12 nucleotides match TRBD2. V was pared by 6 bases and J by 1 base, with 6 bases of the junction left unmatched. CDR1 and CDR2 (germline): MNHNY, SVGAGI (reference sequence). This CDR3 spans 16 amino acids.

The chain links TRBV18 to TRBJ2-5; a weak D match, TRBD1 (6 bases). This CDR3 comprises 13 residues. The V end was cut by 3 bases, the J end by 5 bases, with 10 bases between. Germline CDR1 and CDR2: KGHSH and LQKENI. The CDR3 protein is CASSPGQWETQYF. CDR3 sequence (DNA): TGTGCCAGCTCACCTGGACAGTGGGAGACCCAGTACTTC.

The chain is built from TRBV7-9 and TRBJ2-3, with TRBD1 matching over 8 bases. CDR3 length: 14 amino acids. The germline CDR1 and CDR2 sequences are SEHNR and FQNEAQ (reference sequence). V gave up 6 bases and J gave up 6 bases; unmatched junction bases: 8. The CDR3 bases are TGTGCCAGCAGGGAATCACAGGGGGGTGATACGCAGTATTTT. This sequence encodes CASRESQGGDTQYF.

V is TRBV20-1 and J is TRBJ1-2, with 8 bases lining up with TRBD1. Germline loops: CDR1 DFQATT, CDR2 SNEGSKA (reference sequence). The CDR3 has 11 residues. V shed 8 bases, J shed 6 bases, and the junction held 5 bases outside the gene matches. This CDR3 is CSLRGRDGYTF. The CDR3 DNA reads as TGCAGTCTCAGGGGGCGCGATGGCTACACCTTC.

This clone was detected only a few times. The V and J genes are TRBV2 and TRBJ2-2; D is uncertain. The CDR3 is made up of 16 amino acids. V lost 5 bases, J lost 1 base, and 14 bases lay in between. CDR1 is SNHLY and CDR2 is FYNNEI in the germline V gene. CDR3: CASSPRLRGNTGELFF. The CDR3 coding sequence is TGTGCCAGCAGTCCAAGGTTACGCGGGAACACCGGGGAGCTGTTTTTT.

The chain has TRBV28 and TRBJ1-3; possible D gene TRBD1, 5 bases. V was cut by 3 bases and J by 1 base, with 13 bases left in between. The CDR3 is 16 amino acids. Looked up from germline, CDR1 is MDHEN and CDR2 is SYDVKM. The CDR3 reads CASSFGGAASGNTIYF. DNA of the CDR3: TGTGCCAGCAGTTTCGGGGGAGCAGCTTCTGGAAACACCATATATTTT.

This clone was observed a single time. The DNA of the CDR3 is TGTGCCAGCAGTGATGGGAGCGGGAGGAAAGTTGACGAGCAGTACTTC. Amino acid sequence: CASSDGSGRKVDEQYF. V gene TRBV2 combines with J gene TRBJ2-7; 9 bases align to TRBD2. Trimming cost V 3 bases and J 5 bases; bases outside gene matches: 11. CDR3 length: 16 amino acids. Germline V gene data show CDR1 as SNHLY and CDR2 as FYNNEI.

There are a few counts of this clone. The chain combines TRBV6-5 with TRBJ1-5; a possible D gene is TRBD1 (5 bases). The germline gives CDR1 MNHEY, CDR2 SVGAGI. The CDR3 spans 16 residues. The V and J ends lost 4 bases and 2 bases respectively, with 15 bases between them. CDR3 in amino acids: CASSFVVRAGNQPQHF. The CDR3 DNA follows: TGTGCCAGCAGTTTCGTCGTCAGGGCTGGCAATCAGCCCCAGCATTTT.

This chain connects TRBV5-6 to TRBJ2-7; the D gene is possibly TRBD1 (6 bases). Germline values: CDR1 SGHDT, CDR2 YYEEEE. Trimming removed 2 bases at V and 3 bases at J, with 12 bases between. The length of the CDR3 is 14 residues. The CDR3 bases are TGTGCCAGCAGCTTTTCGCGCAGGGGCTACGAGCAGTACTTC. This encodes CASSFSRRGYEQYF.

This sequence joins TRBV30 and TRBJ2-1, with TRBD2 matching over 9 bases. Germline V CDR1 and CDR2: GTSNPN, SVGIG (reference sequence). The V segment lost 3 bases and the J segment 4 bases; nucleotides outside the gene matches: 4. This CDR3 contains 14 residues. This chain's CDR3 is CAWSATSGYNEQFF. In DNA, the CDR3 is TGTGCCTGGAGCGCTACTAGCGGGTACAATGAGCAGTTCTTC.

DNA for the CDR3: TGTGCCTGGCAGACAGGTCTCGCCAAAAACATTCAGTACTTC. It is translated as CAWQTGLAKNIQYF. J is TRBJ2-4 and V is TRBV30, with TRBD1 as a possible D gene (6 bases). The CDR3 loop spans 14 amino acids. CDR1 and CDR2 from the germline V gene are GTSNPN and SVGIG (reference sequence). Trimming left V 5 bases short and J 1 base short, with 12 bases between.

The chain uses TRBV7-6 and TRBJ1-1; D is possibly TRBD1 (5 bases). This CDR3 comprises 14 residues. Deletions cut 3 bases from V and 8 bases from J, with 16 bases between. Germline CDR1 SGHVS, CDR2 FNYEAQ. This CDR3 is CASSFSGDIGEAFF. Written as DNA, the CDR3 is TGTGCCAGCAGCTTTTCGGGGGATATCGGGGAAGCTTTCTTT.

This clone has more than one count but fewer than ten. The chain uses TRBV2 and TRBJ2-5, with TRBD2 matching over 11 bases. Trimming took 6 bases from V and 13 from J; bases not matched to a gene: 13. Germline CDR1 SNHLY, CDR2 FYNNEI. This CDR3 is 14 amino acids long. The DNA of the CDR3 is TGTGCCAGCAGGCCGGGACTAGCGGCTCTCAGACCGTACTTC. Its translation: CASRPGLAALRPYF.

In this sample, this clone turned up a few times. The chain has TRBV7-6 and TRBJ2-6; D might be TRBD1 (6 bases). V shed 1 base and J shed 2 bases, with 9 bases lying between them. Germline V CDR1 and CDR2: SGHVS, FNYEAQ. This CDR3 is 16 amino acids long. The chain's CDR3 is CASSLVAGAGANVLTF. The CDR3 nucleotides read TGTGCCAGCAGCTTAGTCGCAGGGGCTGGGGCCAACGTCCTGACTTTC.

V is TRBV6-5 and J is TRBJ2-3; a possible D gene is TRBD2 (6 bases). Germline V gene sequence: CDR1 MNHEY, CDR2 SVGAGI. The CDR3 runs 15 residues. V was cut by 4 bases and J by 4 bases, with 15 bases left in between. CDR3 DNA sequence: TGTGCCAGCAGTTCATTGACTTCGGGAGCAGATACGCAGTATTTT. Translated: CASSSLTSGADTQYF.

The gene calls are TRBV6-5 and TRBJ2-3; TRBD2 agrees at 7 bases. The CDR3 is made up of 13 amino acids. The V gene's germline CDR1 is MNHEY and CDR2 SVGAGI. V was pared by 4 bases and J by 6 bases, with 4 bases of the junction left unmatched. The CDR3 sequence: CASSSQLADTQYF. Written as DNA, the CDR3 is TGTGCCAGCAGTTCCCAACTAGCGGATACGCAGTATTTT.

The sample holds one count of this clone. This chain connects TRBV6-1 to TRBJ1-1; 7 bases fit TRBD1. The germline V gene encodes CDR1 MNHNS and CDR2 SASEGT. V shed 5 bases and J 3 bases; nucleotides not matched to a gene: 3. There are 13 residues in the CDR3. The DNA of the CDR3 is TGTGCCAGCAGTTTAGACAGGGACACTGAAGCTTTCTTT. Its translation is CASSLDRDTEAFF.

This clone was counted between two and nine times. The V and J genes are TRBV14 and TRBJ1-4; D perhaps matches TRBD1 (5 bases). The CDR3 is 15 residues long. V lost 1 base, J lost 0 bases, and 6 bases lay in between. Germline V lookup: CDR1 SGHDN, CDR2 FVKESK. CDR3 nucleotide sequence: TGTGCCAGCAGCCAAGCAGGGACAACTAATGAAAAACTGTTTTTT. Protein product: CASSQAGTTNEKLFF.

This chain links TRBV6-5 with TRBJ2-7; a possible D gene is TRBD2 (6 bases). The germline V gene has CDR1 MNHEY and CDR2 SVGAGI. CDR3 length: 15 amino acids. V was pared by 6 bases and J by 0 bases, with 15 bases between. The CDR3 protein is CASSPGHGGSYEQYF. In DNA form, the CDR3 reads TGTGCCAGCAGCCCAGGACACGGGGGCTCCTACGAGCAGTACTTC.

The chain joins TRBV6-1 to TRBJ1-2, with a weak D call TRBD1 (6 bases). Germline-derived CDR1 and CDR2 are MNHNS and SASEGT. V lost 4 bases, J lost 0 bases, and 9 bases lay in between. The CDR3 is made up of 14 amino acids. CDR3 in amino acids: CASSARTANYGYTF. Written as DNA, the CDR3 is TGTGCCAGCAGTGCCCGGACAGCTAACTATGGCTACACCTTC.